The 19 T cell receptor beta chains below come from one sample, sequenced in a study of blood T cell repertoires in COVID-19 (TCRdb year 2020). Preparation of the library involved the immunoSEQ multiplex PCR assay. TCRdb limited this immuneACCESS table to in-frame rearrangements with V and J called. A share of clones is missing; checked studies link under half to unresolved V genes, and the rest is unexplained. The sample has about 230,000 clones on record, approximately 89% of them singletons. The ten largest clones capture 3.5% to 4% of the sample. The source material was PBMCs or T cells enriched from blood (not recorded which). The source of these receptors is a woman under 40 with acute COVID-19.

The chain carries TRBV7-9 and TRBJ1-1; TRBD1 aligns across 8 bases. The CDR3 has 14 residues. CDR1 is SEHNR, CDR2 FQNEAQ, per germline (reference sequence). The trim removed 5 bases at V and 3 bases at J, leaving 5 bases unmatched. The CDR3 DNA reads TGTGCCAGCAGCCGAGGACAGGGTGACACTGAAGCTTTCTTT. This encodes CASSRGQGDTEAFF.

V and J are TRBV5-6 and TRBJ1-5; D not resolved. CDR1 and CDR2 (germline): SGHDT, YYEEEE. V dropped 0 bases and J dropped 5 bases, with 6 bases sitting between them. The CDR3 loop spans 13 amino acids. The CDR3 loop is CASSLGLDQPQHF. CDR3 DNA: TGTGCCAGCAGCTTGGGGCTCGATCAGCCCCAGCATTTT.

This chain connects TRBV7-2 to TRBJ2-1; TRBD2 agrees at 10 bases. The CDR3 totals 15 residues. CDR1 and CDR2 (germline): SGHTA, FQGNSA. Trimming cost V 10 bases and J 7 bases; bases outside gene matches: 13. The CDR3 region has the DNA TGTGCCATCAGGGCGGCTAGCGGGGGATGGAATGAGCAGTTCTTC. It specifies CAIRAASGGWNEQFF.

J is TRBJ2-2 and V is TRBV9, with a tentative D call TRBD1 (5 bases). The germline CDR1 and CDR2 sequences are SGDLS and YYNGEE. Between the trimmed V and J ends, which lost 4 bases and 8 bases, there was a span of 15 bases. CDR3 length equals 14 residues. CDR3 residues: CASSLQNSGGELFF. In nucleotides, the CDR3 is TGTGCCAGCAGCCTCCAAAACTCAGGGGGGGAGCTGTTTTTT.

This clone was picked up one time. This rearrangement joins TRBV7-9 to TRBJ2-7, with 7 bases identical to TRBD2. J gave up 6 bases and V 1 base, and 9 bases lay outside the gene matches. Germline CDR1 is SEHNR and CDR2 is FQNEAQ (reference sequence). The CDR3 covers 15 residues. The CDR3 sequence: CASSLVSGGKTEQYF. Here the CDR3 DNA reads TGTGCCAGCAGCTTAGTGTCCGGGGGGAAAACCGAGCAGTACTTC.

The V call is TRBV15, the J call TRBJ1-3; D might be TRBD1 (5 bases). The CDR3 is 13 residues long. Trimming pared 5 bases from V and 0 bases from J, leaving 5 bases between. Germline V gene lookup returns CDR1 LNHNV and CDR2 YYDKDF (reference sequence). In nucleotides, the CDR3 is TGTGCCACCAGCGACAGCTCTGGAAACACCATATATTTT. Translation gives CATSDSSGNTIYF.

The chain uses TRBV10-3 and TRBJ1-3; D uncertain. The CDR3 sequence is 14 residues long. Germline assignment: CDR1 ENHRY and CDR2 SYGVKD. The V end was cut by 6 bases, the J end by 0 bases, with 9 bases between. CDR3 DNA: TGTGCCATCAGGCCCGGGGTCTCTGGAAACACCATATATTTT. Its protein product is CAIRPGVSGNTIYF.

This clone is a singleton in its sample. The chain is built from TRBV2 and TRBJ1-1, with TRBD1 identical over 9 bases. J was trimmed by 5 bases and V by 8 bases; bases with no gene match: 9. Germline V CDR1 and CDR2: SNHLY, FYNNEI. The CDR3 is made up of 14 amino acids. CDR3 DNA: TGTGCCAGCCGAGGGGGACAGGGAGGAACTGAAGCTTTCTTT. Protein sequence: CASRGGQGGTEAFF. Combining the CDR3 with reference TRBV2 and TRBJ1-1 gives the whole variable domain EPEVTQTPSHQVTQMGQEVILRCVPISNHLYFYWYRQILGQKVEFLVSFYNNEISEKSEIFDDQFSVERPDGSNFTLKIRSTKLEDSAMYFCASRGGQGGTEAFFGQGTRLTVV.

This chain connects TRBV24-1 to TRBJ2-2; TRBD2 matches 9 bases. Unmatched junction bases numbered 12, after V lost 2 bases and J lost 3 bases. Germline V gives CDR1 KGHDR, CDR2 SFDVKD. The CDR3 runs 19 residues. The CDR3 reads CATSDSGLAGGDYTGELFF. The CDR3 DNA is TGTGCCACCAGTGATTCTGGACTCGCGGGGGGGGATTACACCGGGGAGCTGTTTTTT.

This sequence joins TRBV7-9 and TRBJ2-7, with 7 bases that match TRBD2. This CDR3 contains 15 residues. Trimming removed 5 bases from V and 2 bases from J; junction bases left unmatched: 9. Looked up from germline, CDR1 is SEHNR and CDR2 is FQNEAQ (reference sequence). The CDR3 region is CASSLGGGLAYEQYF. The CDR3 DNA sequence: TGTGCCAGCAGCCTAGGCGGGGGACTGGCCTACGAGCAGTACTTC. Filled out from reference TRBV7-9 and TRBJ2-7, the complete variable domain reads DTGVSQNPRHKITKRGQNVTFRCDPISEHNRLYWYRQTLGQGPEFLTYFQNEAQLEKSRLLSDRFSAERPKGSFSTLEIQRTEQGDSAMYLCASSLGGGLAYEQYFGPGTRLTVT.

The chain has TRBV3-1 (or the pseudogene TRBV3-2) and TRBJ2-3; possibly TRBD1 for D (5 bases). Germline CDR1 is LGHDT and CDR2 is YNNKEL (reference sequence). Trimming stripped 4 bases from V and 4 bases from J, with 12 bases between. This CDR3 spans 14 amino acids. In nucleotides, the CDR3 is TGTGCCAGCAGCCCCGAATCCAGGGCAGATACGCAGTATTTT. Translation: CASSPESRADTQYF.

V and J are TRBV4-2 and TRBJ1-5, with 7 bases lining up with TRBD1. Per the germline V gene, CDR1 is LGHNA and CDR2 is YNFKEQ. The V segment lost 0 bases and the J segment 0 bases; nucleotides outside the gene matches: 20. The CDR3 runs 22 residues. CDR3 region: CASSQDFLSASDRSNSNQPQHF. In nucleotides, the CDR3 is TGTGCCAGCAGCCAAGATTTTTTATCTGCATCGGACAGGAGTAATAGCAATCAGCCCCAGCATTTT.

V is TRBV3-1 (or the pseudogene TRBV3-2) and J is TRBJ1-3; D ambiguous. The V end was cut by 4 bases, the J end by 5 bases, with 12 bases between. The CDR3 length is 14 residues. Per the germline V gene, CDR1 is LGHDT and CDR2 is YNNKEL (reference sequence). CDR3: CASSPRDRRNTIYF. The CDR3 nucleotides read TGTGCCAGCAGCCCCCGGGATCGAAGAAACACCATATATTTT.

The chain has TRBV30 and TRBJ1-2, with 8 bases aligning to TRBD1. This CDR3 has 13 residues. Germline CDR1 is GTSNPN and CDR2 is SVGIG (reference sequence). After removal of 3 bases from V and 11 bases from J, the junction contained 11 bases not matched to a gene. The CDR3 nucleotides read TGTGCCTGGAGACCGGGACAGGCGTCCTTTTACACCTTC. Amino acid sequence: CAWRPGQASFYTF.

This chain links TRBV6-5 with TRBJ1-2; perhaps TRBD1 as D (5 bases). The germline V and J ends were trimmed by 5 bases and 4 bases, with 14 bases remaining between them. This CDR3 contains 14 residues. Per the germline V gene, CDR1 is MNHEY and CDR2 is SVGAGI. This CDR3 is CASSRPLGGYGYTF. DNA of the CDR3: TGTGCCAGCAGTCGACCATTGGGGGGCTATGGCTACACCTTC.

This chain uses TRBV19 with TRBJ2-1; 7 bases map to TRBD1. V gave up 2 bases and J gave up 5 bases; unmatched junction bases: 6. Germline V gene data show CDR1 as LNHDA and CDR2 as SQIVND (reference sequence). The CDR3 is made up of 15 amino acids. CDR3 residues: CASSIRQGRDNEQFF. CDR3 coding DNA: TGTGCCAGTAGTATAAGACAGGGTAGGGACAATGAGCAGTTCTTC.

The J gene is TRBJ2-2, the V gene TRBV30, with 10 bases lining up with TRBD1. Germline CDR1 and CDR2: GTSNPN and SVGIG (reference sequence). The CDR3 has 16 residues. V lost 1 base and J lost 6; bases outside the gene matches: 8. Here the CDR3 reads CAWSGGGQGFAGELFF. DNA of the CDR3: TGTGCCTGGAGTGGTGGGGGACAGGGGTTTGCCGGGGAGCTGTTTTTT.

The V call is TRBV4-3, the J call TRBJ2-1, with a possible D match to TRBD2 (5 bases). V lost 2 bases to trimming and J lost 3 bases, with 17 bases between them. The CDR3 runs to 17 residues. Per germline, CDR1 LGHNA and CDR2 YSLEER. In nucleotides, the CDR3 is TGCGCCAGCAGCCAACACCGAGGCGAGGGTTACTACAATGAGCAGTTCTTC. Translated, it gives CASSQHRGEGYYNEQFF.

In nucleotides, the CDR3 is TGTGCCACCTGGGGGGGCTACGAGCAGTACTTC. Translation: CATWGGYEQYF. The chain uses TRBV10-3 and TRBJ2-7; 7 nucleotides match TRBD2. Germline-derived CDR1 and CDR2 are ENHRY and SYGVKD. The V and J ends lost 10 bases and 3 bases, in that order; junction bases with no gene match: 3. The CDR3 totals 11 residues.